These 15 T cell receptor beta chains originate from one sample sequenced in a study of blood T cells in healthy people across ages. Alongside a J-beta primer mix, a sample-barcoded 5' primer served in a second PCR lasting about 7 to 12 cycles. Each CDR3 protein gets one entry after TCRdb re-called the 5' RACE reads with MiXCR. Of 1,500,000 or so distinct CDR3 sequences listed, around 55% were seen once; the top ten hold 6.5% to 8.5%. Sample: blood. The receptors stem from a man aged 18 to 30 in good health.

The rearrangement uses TRBV5-1 and TRBJ2-7; D gene uncertain. The CDR3 extends over 14 amino acids. Trimming stripped 4 bases from V and 0 bases from J, with 11 bases between. Germline V gene data show CDR1 as SGHRS and CDR2 as YFSETQ. The CDR3: CASSQSQPSYEQYF. The CDR3 DNA follows: TGCGCCAGCAGCCAGTCACAGCCCTCCTACGAGCAGTACTTC.

V usage is TRBV10-1 and J usage is TRBJ2-5, with D unresolved. Germline CDR1 is WNHNN and CDR2 is SYGVQD (reference sequence). The CDR3 spans 12 residues. The V and J ends lost 0 bases and 5 bases respectively, with 4 bases between them. CDR3 loop: CASSESDETQYF. The CDR3 region has the DNA TGCGCCAGCAGTGAGTCGGATGAGACCCAGTACTTC.

The J gene is TRBJ1-6, the V gene TRBV7-2, with 8 bases matching TRBD1. Germline values: CDR1 SGHTA, CDR2 FQGNSA. Unmatched junction bases numbered 9, after V lost 5 bases and J lost 6 bases. The CDR3 is 16 residues long. CDR3 sequence: CASSPQDRDFNSPLHF. In nucleotides, the CDR3 is TGTGCCAGCAGCCCCCAGGACAGGGACTTTAATTCACCCCTCCACTTT.

This clonotype has only one observation. The chain uses TRBV9 and TRBJ2-7, with a tentative D call TRBD1 (6 bases). The germline V and J ends were trimmed by 1 base and 2 bases, with 10 bases remaining between them. The CDR3 extends over 14 amino acids. Germline assignment: CDR1 SGDLS and CDR2 YYNGEE. CDR3 DNA: TGTGCCAGCAGCGTATCCGGGACAACCTACGAGCAGTACTTC. Protein: CASSVSGTTYEQYF. The whole variable domain, remainder taken from reference TRBV9 and TRBJ2-7, is DSGVTQTPKHLITATGQRVTLRCSPRSGDLSVYWYQQSLDQGLQFLIQYYNGEERAKGNILERFSAQQFPDLHSELNLSSLELGDSALYFCASSVSGTTYEQYFGPGTRLTVT.

The chain joins TRBV20-1 to TRBJ2-7; tentatively, D is TRBD2 (6 bases). The ends were cut back, 6 bases at V and 4 bases at J, with 19 bases in the middle. Germline CDR1 DFQATT, CDR2 SNEGSKA (reference sequence). The CDR3 consists of 14 residues. The CDR3 protein is CSARPPSAAYEQYF. The CDR3 coding sequence is TGCAGTGCCCGCCCCCCTAGCGCGGCTTACGAGCAGTACTTC.

This clonotype appeared a few times. The J gene is TRBJ1-2, the V gene TRBV6-4; D is unresolved. The CDR3 length is 15 residues. The V and J ends lost 0 bases and 0 bases respectively, with 8 bases between them. Germline loops: CDR1 MRHNA, CDR2 SNTAGT. CDR3 region: CASSDSWAPNYGYTF. CDR3 nucleotides: TGTGCCAGCAGTGACTCATGGGCTCCTAACTATGGCTACACCTTC.

The chain carries TRBV27 and TRBJ1-2; 7 nucleotides align to TRBD1. Germline V CDR1 and CDR2: MNHEY, SMNVEV (reference sequence). The length of the CDR3 is 15 residues. V shed 6 bases and J 2 bases; nucleotides not matched to a gene: 9. CDR3 coding DNA: TGTGCCAGCAGGGGGGACAGTGCAGGAAACTATGGCTACACCTTC. It translates to CASRGDSAGNYGYTF.

The table lists this clonotype with a few counts. This chain links TRBV29-1 with TRBJ2-1, with D perhaps TRBD1 (5 bases). V gave up 0 bases and J gave up 8 bases, with 5 bases separating them. Germline values: CDR1 SQVTM, CDR2 ANQGSEA. There are 11 residues in the CDR3. CDR3 nucleotides: TGCAGCGTTGAAGAAGGGGATGAGCAGTTCTTC. Translating it yields CSVEEGDEQFF.

The chain combines TRBV20-1 with TRBJ2-5; possibly TRBD1 for D (5 bases). CDR1 DFQATT and CDR2 SNEGSKA come from the germline V gene (reference sequence). This CDR3 spans 15 amino acids. V lost 0 bases and J 2 bases, leaving 13 bases between the germline ends. The CDR3 sequence: CSARDYRKTQETQYF. The CDR3 nucleotides read TGCAGTGCTAGAGATTACAGGAAGACGCAAGAGACCCAGTACTTC.

V and J are TRBV4-3 and TRBJ2-7; D ambiguous. This CDR3 has 16 amino acids. Trimming removed 0 bases at V and 0 bases at J, with 12 bases between. The germline V gene encodes CDR1 LGHNA and CDR2 YSLEER. The CDR3: CASSQELGAYSYEQYF. DNA of the CDR3: TGCGCCAGCAGCCAAGAATTAGGTGCCTACTCCTACGAGCAGTACTTC.

This clonotype was observed many times. The chain uses TRBV7-9 and TRBJ2-4, with a weak D call TRBD2 (5 bases). The CDR3 runs 15 residues. The germline V and J ends were trimmed by 3 bases and 2 bases, with 11 bases remaining between them. Germline lookup yields CDR1 SEHNR and CDR2 FQNEAQ (reference sequence). CDR3: CASSLGGETKNIQYF. The CDR3 DNA follows: TGTGCCAGCAGCTTGGGTGGGGAGACCAAAAACATTCAGTACTTC.

This clonotype was detected only a few times. V and J are TRBV3-1 and TRBJ2-6; D unresolved. The V end was cut by 0 bases, the J end by 3 bases, with 6 bases between. The germline gives CDR1 LGHDT, CDR2 YNNKEL (reference sequence). This CDR3 contains 15 residues. CDR3 sequence reads: CASSQDAIGANVLTF. CDR3 bases: TGTGCCAGCAGCCAAGATGCCATTGGGGCCAACGTCCTGACTTTC.

V usage is TRBV6-5 and J usage is TRBJ2-3; D remains unclear. V lost 6 bases, J lost 1 base, and 14 bases lay in between. The CDR3 has 15 amino acids. Per the germline V gene, CDR1 is MNHEY and CDR2 is SVGAGI. The CDR3 protein is CASSPLGSRTDTQYF. In DNA form, the CDR3 reads TGTGCCAGCAGCCCGTTGGGTTCCCGCACAGATACGCAGTATTTT.

This clonotype was counted between two and nine times. The V call is TRBV27, the J call TRBJ1-4, with D maybe TRBD1 (6 bases). Germline CDR1 reads MNHEY; CDR2 reads SMNVEV (reference sequence). CDR3 length: 15 amino acids. Trimming stripped 4 bases from V and 0 bases from J, with 9 bases between. As DNA, the CDR3 is TGTGCCAGCAGTTCGGACAGAGCAACTAATGAAAAACTGTTTTTT. The encoded protein is CASSSDRATNEKLFF.

This clonotype came up a few times. This rearrangement joins TRBV12-3 or TRBV12-4 to TRBJ2-7, with D tentatively TRBD1 or TRBD2 (5 bases each). With 11 bases removed from V and 6 bases from J, the gap between germline ends came to 14 bases. The CDR3 is 11 amino acids. CDR3 amino acids: CAGSNGAEQYF. In DNA, the CDR3 is TGTGCCGGTTCAAACGGGGCCGAGCAGTACTTC.